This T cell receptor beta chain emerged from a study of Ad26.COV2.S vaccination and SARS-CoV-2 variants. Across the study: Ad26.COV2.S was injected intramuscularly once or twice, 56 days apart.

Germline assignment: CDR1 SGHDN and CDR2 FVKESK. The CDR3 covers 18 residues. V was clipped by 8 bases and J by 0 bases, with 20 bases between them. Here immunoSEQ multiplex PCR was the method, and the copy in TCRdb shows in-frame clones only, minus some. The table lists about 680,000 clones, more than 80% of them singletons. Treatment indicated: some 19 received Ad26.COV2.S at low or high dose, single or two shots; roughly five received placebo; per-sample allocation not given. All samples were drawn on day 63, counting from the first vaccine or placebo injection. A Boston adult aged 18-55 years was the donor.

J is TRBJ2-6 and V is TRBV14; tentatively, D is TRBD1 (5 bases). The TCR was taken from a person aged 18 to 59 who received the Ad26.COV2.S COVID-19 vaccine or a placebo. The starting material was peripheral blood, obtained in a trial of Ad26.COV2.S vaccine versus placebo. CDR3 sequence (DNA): TGTGCCAGCGGACCGGCTGGGGCCCCGGGCTCTGGGGCCAACGTCCTGACTTTC. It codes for CASGPAGAPGSGANVLTF.